In this sample, the clone carrying this TCR beta chain turned up many times. V dropped 6 bases and J dropped 5 bases, with 10 bases sitting between them. CDR3 size: 13 residues. Germline V gives CDR1 SGHNT, CDR2 YENEEA. The sample comes from a study of T cells in Graves' hyperthyroidism and ophthalmopathy. From RNA transcripts, TCR beta CDR3 regions were amplified. The primer set for the first-round RT-PCR of the TCR CDR3 was HTBI. MiXCR, run by TCRdb on the multiplex PCR reads, gives a single entry per CDR3 protein. Of fewer than 750,000 distinct CDR3 sequences detected, approximately 15% appear once; the ten largest clones hold around 12%.

The J gene is TRBJ2-2, the V gene TRBV11-3; D is possibly TRBD1 (6 bases). The receptor comes from a woman between 50 and 59 years old with Graves' ophthalmopathy. The sequencing sample was made of blood. The CDR3 bases are TGTGCCAGCAGACTACAGGGAACCGGGGAGCTGTTTTTT. As protein: CASRLQGTGELFF.